The 27 T cell receptor beta chains below were found in one sample sequenced in a study of blood T cell repertoires in COVID-19. The repertoire was sequenced with immunoSEQ multiplex PCR; TCRdb's copy has only in-frame clones and lacks some. The data show about 480,000 clones, with approximately 88% seen just once and around 12% held by the top ten. The sequencing sample was made of peripheral blood. The source is a woman in her forties or fifties with COVID-19, enrolled during active disease.

The rearrangement uses TRBV3-1 (or the pseudogene TRBV3-2) and TRBJ1-2; D remains ambiguous. The CDR3 totals 16 residues. V dropped 4 bases and J dropped 3 bases, with 18 bases sitting between them. Germline loops: CDR1 LGHDT, CDR2 YNNKEL (reference sequence). For the CDR3, the DNA is TGTGCCAGCAGCCCCCGTGGTGTAGTCAACTACTATGGCTACACCTTC. Its translation: CASSPRGVVNYYGYTF.

The chain links TRBV7-9 to TRBJ1-4; D ambiguous. The CDR3 totals 14 residues. V lost 5 bases to trimming and J lost 4 bases, with 11 bases between them. Germline values: CDR1 SEHNR, CDR2 FQNEAQ (reference sequence). As DNA, the CDR3 is TGTGCCAGCAGCCCCGACTTTGATAATGAAAAACTGTTTTTT. Amino acids: CASSPDFDNEKLFF. The full variable domain, rest sourced from reference TRBV7-9 and TRBJ1-4, is DTGVSQNPRHKITKRGQNVTFRCDPISEHNRLYWYRQTLGQGPEFLTYFQNEAQLEKSRLLSDRFSAERPKGSFSTLEIQRTEQGDSAMYLCASSPDFDNEKLFFGSGTQLSVL.

The rearrangement links TRBV3-1 (or the pseudogene TRBV3-2) to TRBJ1-2, with D hard to call. The germline V and J ends were trimmed by 1 base and 8 bases, with 17 bases remaining between them. CDR1 is LGHDT and CDR2 is YNNKEL in the germline V gene (reference sequence). This CDR3 comprises 15 residues. The DNA of the CDR3 is TGTGCCAGCAGCCAAGGACAAGCTATTAAAGTAGGCTACACCTTC. Amino acids: CASSQGQAIKVGYTF.

This chain connects TRBV2 to TRBJ1-1, with D perhaps TRBD1 (5 bases). Germline V CDR1 and CDR2: SNHLY, FYNNEI. V lost 7 bases and J 0 bases, leaving 12 bases between the germline ends. The CDR3 runs 14 residues. In DNA, the CDR3 is TGTGCCAGCATCGTAGGACAAATGAACACTGAAGCTTTCTTT. Translated, it gives CASIVGQMNTEAFF. Combining the CDR3 with reference TRBV2 and TRBJ1-1 gives the whole variable domain EPEVTQTPSHQVTQMGQEVILRCVPISNHLYFYWYRQILGQKVEFLVSFYNNEISEKSEIFDDQFSVERPDGSNFTLKIRSTKLEDSAMYFCASIVGQMNTEAFFGQGTRLTVV.

The sample holds one count of this clone. This rearrangement joins TRBV19 to TRBJ1-1; D is perhaps TRBD1 (6 bases). The V end lost 4 bases, the J end lost 5 bases, and 14 bases lay between the germline ends. CDR1 LNHDA and CDR2 SQIVND come from the germline V gene (reference sequence). This CDR3 is 14 amino acids long. DNA for the CDR3: TGTGCCAGTAGTACTACCGGCAGGGGAACTGAAGCTTTCTTT. This encodes CASSTTGRGTEAFF.

The J gene is TRBJ2-3, the V gene TRBV28; 10 bases fit TRBD2. V was clipped by 7 bases and J by 6 bases; unmatched bases: 28. The germline gives CDR1 MDHEN, CDR2 SYDVKM. CDR3 size: 21 residues. Here the CDR3 reads CASIPNPLLDTAGGPGDTQYF. The CDR3 DNA follows: TGTGCCAGCATCCCAAACCCCCTCTTAGACACAGCGGGGGGGCCAGGGGATACGCAGTATTTT.

This chain joins TRBV6-5 and TRBJ2-1; unclear D gene. This CDR3 has 12 amino acids. V gave up 1 base and J gave up 7 bases, with 5 bases separating them. Per the germline V gene, CDR1 is MNHEY and CDR2 is SVGAGI. DNA for the CDR3: TGTGCCAGCAGTTACTACGGGAATGAGCAGTTCTTC. Encoded protein: CASSYYGNEQFF.

A remark on this clone: Other nucleotide sequences from this sample produce the same CDR3. V and J are TRBV7-3 and TRBJ2-2, with D perhaps TRBD2 (5 bases). The CDR3 contains 13 residues. The germline V gene has CDR1 SGHTA and CDR2 FQGTGA. Between the trimmed V and J ends, which lost 2 bases and 6 bases, there was a span of 7 bases. CDR3 amino acids: CASSLRGPGELFF. The CDR3 DNA is TGTGCCAGCAGCTTACGCGGGCCCGGGGAGCTGTTTTTT.

The rearrangement uses TRBV12-5 and TRBJ2-3; D is unresolved. Germline lookup yields CDR1 LGHNT and CDR2 FRNRAP. This CDR3 is 13 amino acids long. V was trimmed by 7 bases and J by 3 bases, leaving 11 bases between them. In nucleotides, the CDR3 is TGTGCTAGTGCCGGTCCGGGTACAGATACGCAGTATTTT. It encodes CASAGPGTDTQYF.

This clone appeared a few times. V and J are TRBV25-1 and TRBJ1-5; 7 bases are shared with TRBD1. V dropped 7 bases and J dropped 6; count of bases not matched to a gene: 3. There are 12 residues in the CDR3. Germline V CDR1 and CDR2: MGHDK, SYGVNS. The CDR3 is CASNRGSQPQHF. CDR3 DNA: TGTGCCAGCAACAGGGGAAGTCAGCCCCAGCATTTT.

This chain joins TRBV9 and TRBJ2-1; D possibly corresponds to TRBD2 (6 bases). Germline V lookup: CDR1 SGDLS, CDR2 YYNGEE. The CDR3 consists of 15 residues. V gave up 2 bases and J gave up 7 bases, with 16 bases separating them. CDR3 amino acids: CASSVKLALRNEQFF. In nucleotides, the CDR3 is TGTGCCAGCAGCGTGAAACTAGCCCTGCGGAATGAGCAGTTCTTC.

V is TRBV5-1 and J is TRBJ2-2; 9 positions agree with TRBD2. CDR1 and CDR2 (germline): SGHRS, YFSETQ. Germline trimming cut 5 bases from V and 0 bases from J; bases unmatched to any gene: 5. The CDR3 is 16 amino acids. DNA for the CDR3: TGCGCCAGCAGATCAGCGGGGGGTCCGAACACCGGGGAGCTGTTTTTT. Translated: CASRSAGGPNTGELFF.

The rearrangement links TRBV2 to TRBJ1-1; a possible D gene is TRBD1 (5 bases). The CDR3 is 13 residues long. V was clipped by 2 bases and J by 7 bases, with 11 bases between them. Germline CDR1 reads SNHLY; CDR2 reads FYNNEI. The CDR3 reads CASSESGRGEAFF. The CDR3, as DNA: TGTGCCAGCAGTGAATCAGGGAGGGGTGAAGCTTTCTTT.

The chain has TRBV6-5 and TRBJ2-1; possible D gene TRBD2, 5 bases. CDR1 is MNHEY and CDR2 is SVGAGI in the germline V gene. This CDR3 comprises 15 residues. V was cut by 5 bases and J by 5 bases, with 16 bases left in between. This chain's CDR3 is CASSRWTVSDNEQFF. CDR3 DNA sequence: TGTGCCAGCAGTCGCTGGACTGTTAGCGACAATGAGCAGTTCTTC.

The rearrangement links TRBV5-1 to TRBJ1-6; a possible D gene is TRBD1 (6 bases). V lost 0 bases, J lost 7 bases, and 11 bases lay in between. The V gene's germline CDR1 is SGHRS and CDR2 YFSETQ. This CDR3 region has 15 residues. The CDR3 DNA reads TGCGCCAGCAGCTTGGACAGGGCCCGGAATTCACCCCTCCACTTT. Translated: CASSLDRARNSPLHF.

The chain recombines TRBV5-1 with TRBJ1-4; TRBD1 might be the D (5 bases). V was pared by 0 bases and J by 7 bases, with 16 bases between. There are 16 residues in the CDR3. Germline CDR1 SGHRS, CDR2 YFSETQ. The CDR3 region has the DNA TGCGCCAGCAGCTTGGCAGGCGGGGCGCAGAGTGAAAAACTGTTTTTT. This translates into CASSLAGGAQSEKLFF.

There are many counts of this clone. The J gene is TRBJ2-7, the V gene TRBV3-1 (or the pseudogene TRBV3-2), with a weak D call TRBD1 (5 bases). Trimming removed 1 base from V and 2 bases from J, with 6 bases in between. This CDR3 is built from 13 residues. Germline V gene data show CDR1 as LGHDT and CDR2 as YNNKEL (reference sequence). The CDR3 DNA follows: TGTGCCAGCAGCCAAGTCAGGGCCTACGAGCAGTACTTC. Protein product: CASSQVRAYEQYF.

V usage is TRBV29-1 and J usage is TRBJ2-5; perhaps TRBD2 as D (6 bases). CDR1 is SQVTM, CDR2 ANQGSEA, per germline. The ends were cut back, 4 bases at V and 5 bases at J, with 11 bases in the middle. There are 12 residues in the CDR3. Written as DNA, the CDR3 is TGCAGCGTTGTGGGCGGGGAGGAGACCCAGTACTTC. This translates into CSVVGGEETQYF.

The rearrangement joins TRBV10-3 to TRBJ1-2; 8 bases line up with TRBD1. There are 17 residues in the CDR3. The germline CDR1 and CDR2 sequences are ENHRY and SYGVKD. Trimming removed 3 bases from V and 5 bases from J; junction bases left unmatched: 14. The CDR3 sequence is CAISESGTGGTLYGYTF. In DNA, the CDR3 is TGTGCCATCAGTGAAAGTGGTACAGGGGGGACTCTGTATGGCTACACCTTC.

CDR3 coding DNA: TGTGCCTGGAGTCGCTCTGGGGCCAACGTCCTGACTTTC. Translation: CAWSRSGANVLTF. The J gene is TRBJ2-6, the V gene TRBV30; D is unclear. Germline V lookup: CDR1 GTSNPN, CDR2 SVGIG (reference sequence). There are 13 residues in the CDR3. V was cut by 2 bases and J by 0 bases, with 2 bases left in between.

V usage is TRBV2 and J usage is TRBJ1-6; 7 bases agree with TRBD1. CDR1 and CDR2 (germline): SNHLY, FYNNEI. The CDR3 has 13 amino acids. The ends lost 7 bases at V and 5 bases at J; junction bases unmatched: 2. CDR3: CASKGQHNSPLHF. The CDR3 nucleotides are TGTGCCAGCAAGGGACAGCATAATTCACCCCTCCACTTT.

This sequence joins TRBV29-1 and TRBJ1-1; the match to TRBD1 covers 8 bases. J gave up 5 bases and V 7 bases, and 9 bases lay outside the gene matches. This CDR3 spans 13 amino acids. CDR1 and CDR2 (germline): SQVTM, ANQGSEA. The CDR3 spells CSGQDRGRTEAFF. CDR3 DNA sequence: TGCAGCGGCCAAGACAGGGGAAGGACTGAAGCTTTCTTT. Combining the CDR3 with reference TRBV29-1 and TRBJ1-1 gives the whole variable domain SAVISQKPSRDICQRGTSLTIQCQVDSQVTMMFWYRQQPGQSLTLIATANQGSEATYESGFVIDKFPISRPNLTFSTLTVSNMSPEDSSIYLCSGQDRGRTEAFFGQGTRLTVV.

The chain carries TRBV19 and TRBJ2-7; D is possibly TRBD1 (6 bases). V lost 5 bases and J lost 6, with 20 bases in between. CDR3 size: 15 residues. Per germline, CDR1 LNHDA and CDR2 SQIVND (reference sequence). The CDR3 protein is CASSRGGVESSEQYF. DNA of the CDR3: TGTGCCAGTAGTCGAGGGGGAGTCGAAAGTAGCGAGCAGTACTTC.

V gene TRBV5-8 combines with J gene TRBJ2-7, with D possibly being TRBD2 (6 bases). Looked up from germline, CDR1 is SGHTS and CDR2 is YDEGEE. This CDR3 is 16 amino acids long. The V gene lost 0 bases and the J gene lost 2 bases, with 15 bases spanning the gap. The CDR3 DNA reads as TGTGCCAGCAGCTTGGGGAGGGCCCCGGGGGCCTACGAGCAGTACTTC. This codes for CASSLGRAPGAYEQYF.

The CDR3 nucleotides are TGTGCCAGCAGTTACTATTACGGGGGCTCCTACAATGAGCAGTTCTTC. Its translation is CASSYYYGGSYNEQFF. The chain links TRBV6-6 to TRBJ2-1; D may be TRBD2 (6 bases). Germline lookup yields CDR1 MNHNY and CDR2 SVGAGI (reference sequence). V lost 1 base to trimming and J lost 0 bases, with 10 bases between them. The CDR3 totals 16 residues.

In this sample, this clone turned up once. The V call is TRBV5-1, the J call TRBJ1-2; D is undetermined. Per the germline V gene, CDR1 is SGHRS and CDR2 is YFSETQ. The CDR3 contains 15 residues. Between the trimmed V and J ends, which lost 0 bases and 4 bases, there was a span of 13 bases. The CDR3 is CASSLDLMGLYGYTF. In DNA, the CDR3 is TGCGCCAGCAGCTTGGACCTTATGGGCCTCTATGGCTACACCTTC.

This clone was found once. The J gene is TRBJ1-2, the V gene TRBV5-6; no clear D. Germline V CDR1 and CDR2: SGHDT, YYEEEE. Trimming left V 0 bases short and J 4 bases short, with 10 bases between. This CDR3 has 14 residues. CDR3 in amino acids: CASSLAEVSYGYTF. The CDR3 nucleotides are TGTGCCAGCAGCTTGGCCGAGGTCAGCTATGGCTACACCTTC.